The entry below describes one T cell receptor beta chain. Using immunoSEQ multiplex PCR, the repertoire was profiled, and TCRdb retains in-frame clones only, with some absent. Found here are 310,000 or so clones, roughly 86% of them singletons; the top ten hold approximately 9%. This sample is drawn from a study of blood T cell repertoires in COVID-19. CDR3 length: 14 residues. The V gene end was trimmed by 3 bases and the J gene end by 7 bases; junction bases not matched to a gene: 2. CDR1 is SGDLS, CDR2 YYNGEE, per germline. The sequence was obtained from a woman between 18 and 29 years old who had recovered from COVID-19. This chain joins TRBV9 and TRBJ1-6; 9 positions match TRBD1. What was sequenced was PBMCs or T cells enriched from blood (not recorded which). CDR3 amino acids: CASSEGTGNSPLHF. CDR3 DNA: TGTGCCAGCAGCGAAGGGACAGGGAATTCACCCCTCCACTTT.